Presented here are 25 T cell receptor beta chains from one specimen sequenced in a study of early T cells in non-severe SARS-CoV-2 infection. TCRdb called the 5' RACE reads again in MiXCR, with one record for every CDR3 protein. The sample consists of roughly 100,000 distinct CDR3 sequences, around 12% of them appearing once. Sample: whole blood. The receptors shown here come from an adult who was a healthcare worker with PCR-confirmed SARS-CoV-2 infection or an uninfected control (not recorded which).

This clonotype occurred many times. The CDR3 bases are TGCAGTGCTTGGGACGCTAACTCTGGGGCCAACGTCCTGACTTTC. It codes for CSAWDANSGANVLTF. The chain combines TRBV20-1 with TRBJ2-6; the D gene could be TRBD1 or TRBD2 (5 bases each). CDR3 size: 15 residues. Germline V lookup: CDR1 DFQATT, CDR2 SNEGSKA (reference sequence). The ends were cut back, 5 bases at V and 0 bases at J, with 11 bases in the middle.

This clonotype was detected only a few times. The rearrangement joins TRBV7-9 to TRBJ1-1; D remains ambiguous. The germline gives CDR1 SEHNR, CDR2 FQNEAQ (reference sequence). V was pared by 1 base and J by 4 bases, with 4 bases between. The CDR3 is 12 residues long. Here the CDR3 DNA reads TGTGCCAGCAGCTTAGGGGCCACTGAAGCTTTCTTT. Protein product: CASSLGATEAFF.

The chain is built from TRBV5-1 and TRBJ2-7, with TRBD1 identical over 9 bases. This CDR3 has 13 amino acids. The trim removed 4 bases at V and 3 bases at J, leaving 2 bases unmatched. CDR1 is SGHRS and CDR2 is YFSETQ in the germline V gene. The DNA of the CDR3 is TGCGCCAGCAGCCGGGACAGGGACTACGAGCAGTACTTC. Its translation: CASSRDRDYEQYF.

The J gene is TRBJ2-7, the V gene TRBV7-8; no clear D gene. Germline CDR1 reads SGHVS; CDR2 reads FQNEAQ. The CDR3 is 14 amino acids. V lost 5 bases and J lost 1, with 12 bases in between. CDR3 region: CASSPPGPSYEQYF. Written as DNA, the CDR3 is TGTGCCAGCAGCCCACCCGGTCCTTCCTACGAGCAGTACTTC.

This clonotype was counted at least ten times. The chain employs TRBV27 and TRBJ2-6, with D possibly TRBD2 on 5 matching bases. V was trimmed by 5 bases and J by 1 base, leaving 12 bases between them. The germline gives CDR1 MNHEY, CDR2 SMNVEV (reference sequence). The CDR3 contains 16 residues. As DNA, the CDR3 is TGTGCCAGCAGTCTAGCCTGGAGGTCTGGGGCCAACGTCCTGACTTTC. Its protein product is CASSLAWRSGANVLTF. Looking up the rest from reference TRBV27 and TRBJ2-6 gives the full variable domain: EAQVTQNPRYLITVTGKKLTVTCSQNMNHEYMSWYRQDPGLGLRQIYYSMNVEVTDKGDVPEGYKVSRKEKRNFPLILESPSPNQTSLYFCASSLAWRSGANVLTFGAGSRLTVL.

This clonotype was counted many times. The rearrangement joins TRBV11-3 to TRBJ2-3, with D possibly TRBD2 on 6 matching bases. This CDR3 comprises 13 residues. The germline gives CDR1 SGHNT, CDR2 YENEEA. Trimming stripped 1 base from V and 4 bases from J, with 6 bases between. As DNA, the CDR3 is TGTGCCAGCAGCTTAGCGGGAGCAGATACGCAGTATTTT. It yields the protein CASSLAGADTQYF.

The rearrangement links TRBV29-1 to TRBJ1-1, with D uncertain. This CDR3 is 15 amino acids long. The V end was cut by 6 bases, the J end by 1 base, with 18 bases between. Looked up from germline, CDR1 is SQVTM and CDR2 is ANQGSEA. In DNA, the CDR3 is TGCAGCGTAGGCTGGCGCTTTGCCTCGAACACTGAAGCTTTCTTT. Amino acids: CSVGWRFASNTEAFF.

This clonotype was observed at least ten times. J is TRBJ2-2 and V is TRBV6-6; D call uncertain. This CDR3 has 14 amino acids. Deletions cut 2 bases from V and 6 bases from J, with 10 bases between. Germline V lookup: CDR1 MNHNY, CDR2 SVGAGI (reference sequence). The CDR3 region is CASSYGAESGELFF. The DNA for the CDR3 is TGTGCCAGCAGTTACGGTGCAGAATCCGGGGAGCTGTTTTTT.

This clonotype was counted at least ten times. The V and J genes are TRBV19 and TRBJ1-5; the match to TRBD1 covers 9 bases. V lost 8 bases and J lost 2; bases outside the gene matches: 4. The germline V gene has CDR1 LNHDA and CDR2 SQIVND (reference sequence). The length of the CDR3 is 14 residues. CDR3 bases: TGTGCCAGTCAGCACAGGGGGCGCAATCAGCCCCAGCATTTT. Protein sequence: CASQHRGRNQPQHF.

At least ten counts were recorded for this clonotype. The chain is built from TRBV6-5 and TRBJ1-1; weak D call: TRBD1 (5 bases). The V end was cut by 7 bases, the J end by 2 bases, with 14 bases between. Germline V lookup: CDR1 MNHEY, CDR2 SVGAGI. The CDR3 is 14 residues long. The CDR3 DNA is TGTGCCAGCACCGTAGACAGAATTAACACTGAAGCTTTCTTT. Its translation: CASTVDRINTEAFF.

This clonotype was seen repeatedly, ten times or more. The genes are TRBV6-4 and TRBJ2-3, with TRBD1 matching over 8 bases. Germline V gene lookup returns CDR1 MRHNA and CDR2 SNTAGT. The CDR3 covers 16 residues. V shed 2 bases and J 4 bases; nucleotides not matched to a gene: 8. The CDR3 reads CASSDAPGTGADTQYF. The CDR3 coding sequence is TGTGCCAGCAGTGACGCCCCCGGGACAGGAGCAGATACGCAGTATTTT.

The chain couples TRBV7-9 to TRBJ2-7; the D call may be TRBD1 or TRBD2 (5 bases each). With 4 bases removed from V and 2 bases from J, the gap between germline ends came to 12 bases. This CDR3 is 14 amino acids long. CDR1 is SEHNR, CDR2 FQNEAQ, per germline (reference sequence). The CDR3 protein is CASSSWDGAYEQYF. The CDR3 coding sequence is TGTGCCAGCAGCTCATGGGACGGCGCCTACGAGCAGTACTTC.

This clonotype was counted between two and nine times. The rearrangement uses TRBV7-8 and TRBJ1-1; D call uncertain. Germline loops: CDR1 SGHVS, CDR2 FQNEAQ. The CDR3 is 18 amino acids. Trimming shortened V by 1 base and J by 0 bases, and 18 bases separated the two germline ends. The CDR3 protein is CASSLVGGLLGMNTEAFF. DNA for the CDR3: TGTGCCAGCAGCTTAGTCGGAGGGCTCCTAGGTATGAACACTGAAGCTTTCTTT.

The J gene is TRBJ2-2, the V gene TRBV19; unclear D gene. The CDR3 is 14 amino acids. CDR1 LNHDA and CDR2 SQIVND come from the germline V gene (reference sequence). The ends were cut back, 4 bases at V and 4 bases at J, with 10 bases in the middle. CDR3 in amino acids: CASSNTAVTGELFF. CDR3 sequence (DNA): TGTGCCAGTAGTAATACGGCGGTCACCGGGGAGCTGTTTTTT.

The chain uses TRBV29-1 and TRBJ2-2, with a tentative D call TRBD2 (6 bases). Deletions cut 6 bases from V and 3 bases from J, with 8 bases between. Per the germline V gene, CDR1 is SQVTM and CDR2 is ANQGSEA. This CDR3 contains 12 residues. The CDR3 reads CSVGRYTGELFF. The DNA of the CDR3 is TGCAGCGTGGGGAGGTACACCGGGGAGCTGTTTTTT.

The V call is TRBV12-3 or TRBV12-4, the J call TRBJ2-4; D gene uncertain. Trimming took 3 bases from V and 4 from J, leaving 7 bases between them. The CDR3 covers 13 residues. CDR3: CASSFLRKNIQYF. In DNA form, the CDR3 reads TGTGCCAGCAGTTTCCTACGAAAAAACATTCAGTACTTC.

With respect to this clonotype: One junction end does not reproduce the germline sequence, and a read error may be involved. The gene calls are TRBV7-3 and TRBJ1-2; 7 positions agree with TRBD1. Germline CDR1 reads SGHTA; CDR2 reads FQGTGA. The CDR3 covers 12 residues. CDR3 bases: TGTGCCAGGAGGGACAGAGAAGGAGGGATTGCCTTC. Protein: CARRDREGGIAF.

V is TRBV11-2 and J is TRBJ2-5; weak D call: TRBD2 (5 bases). Trimming left V 3 bases short and J 5 bases short, with 10 bases between. Germline V gives CDR1 SGHAT, CDR2 FQNNGV. The length of the CDR3 is 13 residues. The CDR3 coding sequence is TGTGCCAGCAGCTTCGGACTTAAGGAGACCCAGTACTTC. This sequence encodes CASSFGLKETQYF.

This clonotype was detected only a few times. The rearrangement links TRBV28 to TRBJ2-7; no reliable D call. Germline values: CDR1 MDHEN, CDR2 SYDVKM. V was pared by 4 bases and J by 0 bases, with 10 bases between. This CDR3 has 14 amino acids. DNA for the CDR3: TGTGCCAGCAGTTACCCGGAGAGCTCCTACGAGCAGTACTTC. Amino acids: CASSYPESSYEQYF.

The rearrangement joins TRBV4-2 to TRBJ1-5, with D maybe TRBD1 (5 bases). Trimming shortened V by 0 bases and J by 12 bases, and 21 bases separated the two germline ends. Germline V gene lookup returns CDR1 LGHNA and CDR2 YNFKEQ. The CDR3 length is 16 residues. The DNA for the CDR3 is TGTGCCAGCAGCCAAGATGGGGGTCGGGACCCCAGATTCCAGCATTTT. It translates to CASSQDGGRDPRFQHF.

This clonotype was seen more than once but under ten times. V and J are TRBV4-1 and TRBJ2-3, with 11 bases lining up with TRBD2. Germline V lookup: CDR1 MGHRA, CDR2 YSYEKL. The CDR3 sequence is 17 residues long. V lost 2 bases to trimming and J lost 6 bases; unmatched junction nucleotides: 10. CDR3 sequence: CASSQLAGGSWGDTQYF. The DNA for the CDR3 is TGCGCCAGCAGCCAACTAGCGGGAGGTAGTTGGGGCGATACGCAGTATTTT.

This clonotype was counted between two and nine times. The chain is built from TRBV28 and TRBJ1-1; 8 nucleotides match TRBD1. With V trimmed by 4 bases and J by 4 bases, 2 bases remained unmatched. Germline CDR1 is MDHEN and CDR2 is SYDVKM. The CDR3 consists of 13 residues. This CDR3 is CASSWGTGTEAFF. The CDR3 coding sequence is TGTGCCAGCAGTTGGGGGACAGGCACTGAAGCTTTCTTT.

This clonotype was seen ten or more times. The chain has TRBV28 and TRBJ2-7, with D unresolved. The CDR3 is 12 amino acids. Per the germline V gene, CDR1 is MDHEN and CDR2 is SYDVKM. Trimming took off 5 bases at V and 4 bases at J, with 9 bases between the two ends. The CDR3 DNA reads as TGTGCCAGCAGTATCCCAAAGTACGAGCAGTACTTC. It encodes CASSIPKYEQYF.

The V and J genes are TRBV5-1 and TRBJ2-1; the D is unclear. CDR1 and CDR2 from the germline V gene are SGHRS and YFSETQ. Trimming took 2 bases from V and 3 from J, leaving 12 bases between them. CDR3 length equals 15 residues. The CDR3 DNA reads as TGCGCCAGCAGCTTATCGGGCGGTGGCTACAATGAGCAGTTCTTC. It encodes CASSLSGGGYNEQFF.

This clonotype was seen ten or more times. The chain has TRBV19 and TRBJ2-7; D might be TRBD1 (6 bases). The ends were cut back, 10 bases at V and 2 bases at J, with 21 bases in the middle. This CDR3 contains 15 residues. The germline V gene encodes CDR1 LNHDA and CDR2 SQIVND (reference sequence). The CDR3 region has the DNA TGTGCCACCACTAAGGGGCGACAGGTCACCTACGAGCAGTACTTC. Protein product: CATTKGRQVTYEQYF.